The subject of this entry is one TCR beta chain. The entry originates in a study of shared clonotypes between healthy human individuals. The germline gives CDR1 SGHDT, CDR2 YYEEEE. The CDR3 consists of 15 residues. The ends lost 1 base at V and 6 bases at J; junction bases unmatched: 3. Adult Caucasians living in Nashville, Tennessee made up all of the donors. Measured with immunoSEQ multiplex PCR; TCRdb has only the in-frame clones, and not every one. The repertoire holds roughly 2.5 million clones, with over 85% as singletons. V usage is TRBV5-6 and J usage is TRBJ2-2; 10 bases are a match to TRBD2. The sample was naive CD4+ T cells sorted from blood. The subset is: CD45RA+ positively selected. The sequence was collected from a man between 18 and 35 years old in good health. The CDR3 region has the DNA TGTGCCAGCAGCTTGAGAGCGGGAGGGCCCGGGGAGCTGTTTTTT. Residues: CASSLRAGGPGELFF.